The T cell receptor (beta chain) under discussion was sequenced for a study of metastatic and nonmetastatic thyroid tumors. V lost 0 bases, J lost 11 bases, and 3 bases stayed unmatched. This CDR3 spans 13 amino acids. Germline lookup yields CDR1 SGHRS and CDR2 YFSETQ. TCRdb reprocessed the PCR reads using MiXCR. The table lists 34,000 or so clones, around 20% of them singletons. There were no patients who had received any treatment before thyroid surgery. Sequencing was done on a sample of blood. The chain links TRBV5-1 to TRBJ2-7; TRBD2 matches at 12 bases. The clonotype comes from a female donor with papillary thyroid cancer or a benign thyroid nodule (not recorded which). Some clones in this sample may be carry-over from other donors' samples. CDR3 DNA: TGCGCCAGCAGCTTGGGACTAGCGGGAGAAGAGTACTTC. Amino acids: CASSLGLAGEEYF.